The 9 T cell receptor beta chains reported below all come from one sample, sequenced in a study of blood T cell repertoires in COVID-19. The repertoire was sequenced with immunoSEQ multiplex PCR; TCRdb's copy has only in-frame clones and lacks some. This table has 250,000 to 400,000 clones, approximately 88% appearing once. The sample taken for sequencing was PBMCs or T cells enriched from blood (not recorded which). These receptors were collected from a man aged 60-69 years who had recovered from COVID-19.

V usage is TRBV5-1 and J usage is TRBJ2-3; 9 positions match TRBD1. The CDR3 covers 15 residues. Trimming at V came to 6 bases and at J to 7 bases, leaving 12 bases not matched to a gene. Germline V gene lookup returns CDR1 SGHRS and CDR2 YFSETQ. CDR3 loop: CASNNDGTGLYTQYF. The CDR3 DNA follows: TGCGCCAGCAATAACGACGGGACAGGGCTATATACGCAGTATTTT. Together with reference TRBV5-1 and TRBJ2-3, the CDR3 gives the full variable domain: KAGVTQTPRYLIKTRGQQVTLSCSPISGHRSVSWYQQTPGQGLQFLFEYFSETQRNKGNFPGRFSGRQFSNSRSEMNVSTLELGDSALYLCASNNDGTGLYTQYFGPGTRLTVL.

The chain carries TRBV3-1 (or the pseudogene TRBV3-2) and TRBJ1-5, with D possibly matching TRBD1 (5 bases). Germline CDR1 reads LGHDT; CDR2 reads YNNKEL (reference sequence). Between the trimmed V and J ends, which lost 3 bases and 6 bases, there was a span of 9 bases. The CDR3 length is 13 residues. CDR3 in DNA: TGTGCCAGCAGCCAGCAGGGCAGTCAGCCCCAGCATTTT. It yields the protein CASSQQGSQPQHF.

The chain has TRBV7-2 and TRBJ1-1, with 10 positions matching TRBD1. The CDR3 extends over 14 amino acids. Germline CDR1 reads SGHTA; CDR2 reads FQGNSA. After removal of 5 bases from V and 5 bases from J, the junction contained 5 bases not matched to a gene. CDR3 bases: TGTGCCAGCAGCGAATGGGGACAGGGGACTGAAGCTTTCTTT. This encodes CASSEWGQGTEAFF. The entire variable domain, with the rest obtained from reference TRBV7-2 and TRBJ1-1, is as follows: GAGVSQSPSNKVTEKGKDVELRCDPISGHTALYWYRQSLGQGLEFLIYFQGNSAPDKSGLPSDRFSAERTGGSVSTLTIQRTQQEDSAVYLCASSEWGQGTEAFFGQGTRLTVV.

V usage is TRBV9 and J usage is TRBJ2-5, with D perhaps TRBD2 (6 bases). Trimming pared 0 bases from V and 7 bases from J, leaving 13 bases between. The CDR3 contains 14 residues. Germline loops: CDR1 SGDLS, CDR2 YYNGEE. The CDR3 region is CASSVVEAGGTQYF. Here the CDR3 DNA reads TGTGCCAGCAGCGTAGTGGAGGCCGGGGGGACCCAGTACTTC.

The chain employs TRBV5-4 and TRBJ2-1; no clear D. The V and J ends lost 0 bases and 4 bases respectively, with 8 bases between them. The CDR3 sequence is 14 residues long. Looked up from germline, CDR1 is SGHNT and CDR2 is YYREEE (reference sequence). In DNA form, the CDR3 reads TGTGCCAGCAGCTTGGCGCTACCTTACAATGAGCAGTTCTTC. As protein: CASSLALPYNEQFF.

The chain employs TRBV10-3 and TRBJ2-1, with a weak D call TRBD1 (5 bases). The CDR3 is 13 residues long. V was trimmed by 4 bases and J by 6 bases, leaving 10 bases between them. The V gene's germline CDR1 is ENHRY and CDR2 SYGVKD. The DNA of the CDR3 is TGTGCCATCAGTGCCGCAGGGTCCAATGAGCAGTTCTTC. Protein: CAISAAGSNEQFF.

There are a few counts of this clone. The V call is TRBV18, the J call TRBJ1-4; D not resolved. This CDR3 is 13 amino acids long. V lost 3 bases, J lost 4 bases, and 6 bases lay in between. In germline, CDR1 is KGHSH, CDR2 LQKENI. The CDR3 reads CASSPTDNEKLFF. CDR3 DNA: TGTGCCAGCTCACCCACAGATAATGAAAAACTGTTTTTT.

This chain connects TRBV7-9 to TRBJ1-5; 10 bases match TRBD1. The CDR3 contains 17 residues. Trimming cost V 4 bases and J 3 bases; bases outside gene matches: 9. CDR1 is SEHNR, CDR2 FQNEAQ, per germline (reference sequence). Here the CDR3 reads CASSSDPGQGNNQPQHF. The CDR3, as DNA: TGTGCCAGCAGCTCAGATCCGGGACAGGGGAACAATCAGCCCCAGCATTTT.

The chain joins TRBV7-9 to TRBJ2-7; D is perhaps TRBD1 (6 bases). There are 14 residues in the CDR3. Trimming cost V 0 bases and J 0 bases, with 6 bases left between them. CDR1 and CDR2 (germline): SEHNR, FQNEAQ (reference sequence). This CDR3 reads CASSLAGHSYEQYF. The CDR3 bases are TGTGCCAGCAGCTTAGCGGGACACTCCTACGAGCAGTACTTC. The full variable domain, with the rest looked up from reference TRBV7-9 and TRBJ2-7, is DTGVSQNPRHKITKRGQNVTFRCDPISEHNRLYWYRQTLGQGPEFLTYFQNEAQLEKSRLLSDRFSAERPKGSFSTLEIQRTEQGDSAMYLCASSLAGHSYEQYFGPGTRLTVT.